This TCR beta chain was profiled in a study of Tregs in tolerant kidney transplant recipients. Trimming at V came to 4 bases and at J to 0 bases, leaving 7 bases not matched to a gene. The CDR3 is made up of 16 amino acids. Germline CDR1 and CDR2: SGDLS and YYNGEE. TCRdb keeps only in-frame clones here, not all; method: immunoSEQ multiplex PCR. The data contain 55,000 to 70,000 clones, 80% to 90% of them seen just once; the ten biggest clones take up 2% to 2.5%. This sequence joins TRBV9 and TRBJ2-3; TRBD2 matches at 8 bases. The specimen was Tregs from blood, collected before the transplant. This receptor was identified in a human donor who received a combined kidney and bone marrow transplant. CDR3 sequence: CASSPWGGGSTDTQYF. Here the CDR3 DNA reads TGTGCCAGCAGCCCATGGGGCGGGGGGAGCACAGATACGCAGTATTTT.